These 7 T cell receptor beta chains share one sample of origin, sequenced in a study of molecular identifiers for immune sequencing clone quantification. TCRdb re-called the PCR reads with MiXCR, one entry per CDR3 protein. This table has some 590,000 distinct CDR3 sequences, less than 30% appearing once. The sequencing input was naive CD8+ T cells from blood, with Jurkat cell RNA spiked in. The sample's subset: FACS-sorted CD8+CD4-CCR7+CD45RA+ naive T cells. The receptor source for this set is a human donor in good health. Some libraries in this study had Jurkat cell RNA spiked in.

The gene calls are TRBV27 and TRBJ2-1; the match to TRBD2 covers 8 bases. Matching the DNA end better, TRBJ2-7 makes the J call doubtful. Germline lookup yields CDR1 MNHEY and CDR2 SMNVEV (reference sequence). The CDR3 has 15 residues. CDR3 amino acids: CASSHGGAAYNEQYF. The CDR3 nucleotides are TGTGCCAGCAGTCACGGGGGGGCCGCCTACAATGAGCAGTACTTC.

This clonotype was recorded a few times. Written as DNA, the CDR3 is TGCAGTGCCCGGACTAGCGGGAGTCCCTACGAGCAGTACTTC. Encoded protein: CSARTSGSPYEQYF. The V and J genes are TRBV20-1 and TRBJ2-7, with TRBD2 identical over 13 bases. The CDR3 runs to 14 residues. CDR1 and CDR2 from the germline V gene are DFQATT and SNEGSKA (reference sequence). The V gene end was trimmed by 6 bases and the J gene end by 2 bases; junction bases not matched to a gene: 4.

The genes are TRBV6-1 and TRBJ2-1; D is possibly TRBD1 (5 bases). CDR1 is MNHNS, CDR2 SASEGT, per germline. This CDR3 is built from 16 residues. Trimming cost V 4 bases and J 8 bases, with 21 bases left between them. The CDR3 bases are TGTGCCAGCAGTGTCCTCAGGGCACCTTTCGTCGATGAGCAGTTCTTC. This translates into CASSVLRAPFVDEQFF.

Turning to this clonotype: Being one base from a much bigger clone, this may be a read error. This is likely a read error, given that the CDR3 carries no conserved phenylalanine or tryptophan at its end. This chain links TRBV7-9 with TRBJ1-5; a weak D match, TRBD1 (5 bases). Looked up from germline, CDR1 is SEHNR and CDR2 is FQNEAQ (reference sequence). This CDR3 comprises 15 residues. Trimming pared 4 bases from V and 0 bases from J, leaving 10 bases between. The CDR3 spells CASSSAGDSNQPQHL. The CDR3 DNA follows: TGTGCCAGCAGCTCGGCGGGGGATAGCAATCAGCCCCAGCATCTT.

The chain joins TRBV13 to TRBJ2-3, with 7 bases fitting TRBD1. Germline V gene sequence: CDR1 PRHDT, CDR2 FYEKMQ (reference sequence). The CDR3 sequence is 14 residues long. J gave up 4 bases and V 8 bases, and 9 bases lay outside the gene matches. The DNA for the CDR3 is TGTGCCAGCCAGCTCGGACAGGTTGCAGATACGCAGTATTTT. Translation gives CASQLGQVADTQYF. The whole variable domain, remainder taken from reference TRBV13 and TRBJ2-3, is AAGVIQSPRHLIKEKRETATLKCYPIPRHDTVYWYQQGPGQDPQFLISFYEKMQSDKGSIPDRFSAQQFSDYHSELNMSSLELGDSALYFCASQLGQVADTQYFGPGTRLTVL.

This clonotype was seen at least ten times. V usage is TRBV27 and J usage is TRBJ2-7; D is ambiguous. This CDR3 spans 13 amino acids. Germline lookup yields CDR1 MNHEY and CDR2 SMNVEV (reference sequence). V lost 2 bases and J lost 7, with 12 bases in between. The CDR3 DNA reads as TGTGCCAGCAGTTTAATCGGGCTCCGGGAGCAGTACTTC. It encodes CASSLIGLREQYF.

At least ten counts were recorded for this clonotype. CDR3: CASSYTGIVDTGELFF. DNA of the CDR3: TGTGCCAGCAGTTACACAGGGATAGTAGACACCGGGGAGCTGTTTTTT. The rearrangement joins TRBV6-6 to TRBJ2-2, with D tentatively TRBD1 (6 bases). Trimming took off 2 bases at V and 3 bases at J, with 13 bases between the two ends. The CDR3 is 16 residues long. Germline V lookup: CDR1 MNHNY, CDR2 SVGAGI (reference sequence).